The clone carrying this TCR beta chain occurred many times. The sample comes from a study of human T cells and chemical hapten exposure. TCRdb analysed the RACE reads with MiXCR anew, one entry per CDR3 protein. This table holds just over 80,000 distinct CDR3 sequences, approximately 12% found once. Specified time point: patch test 1, 2 weeks after DPC sensitization. As to treatment: therapeutic diphenylcyclopropenone sensitization with weekly scalp DPC. Trimming left V 5 bases short and J 4 bases short, with 8 bases between. Germline V gives CDR1 KGHSH, CDR2 LQKENI. CDR3 length: 13 residues. The sequence was collected from a woman in her fifties or sixties with alopecia areata. Some clones in this sample may be carry-over from other donors' samples. The input for sequencing was whole blood, taken in connection with sensitization to the hapten diphenylcyclopropenone (DPC). The chain carries TRBV18 and TRBJ1-4; D remains ambiguous. CDR3 sequence (DNA): TGTGCCAGCTCAGAAGGGAATAATGAAAAACTGTTTTTT. Translated: CASSEGNNEKLFF.